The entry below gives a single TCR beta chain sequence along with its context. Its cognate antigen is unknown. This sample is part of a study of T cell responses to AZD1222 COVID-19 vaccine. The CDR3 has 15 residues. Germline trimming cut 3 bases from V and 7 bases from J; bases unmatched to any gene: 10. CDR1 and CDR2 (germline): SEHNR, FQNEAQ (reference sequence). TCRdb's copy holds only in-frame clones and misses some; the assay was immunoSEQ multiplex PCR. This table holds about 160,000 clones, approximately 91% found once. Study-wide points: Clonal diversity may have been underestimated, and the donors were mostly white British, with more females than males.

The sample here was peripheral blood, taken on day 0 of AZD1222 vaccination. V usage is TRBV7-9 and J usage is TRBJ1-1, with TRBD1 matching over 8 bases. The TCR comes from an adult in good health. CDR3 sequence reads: CASSLKPTGADEAFF. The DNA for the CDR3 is TGTGCCAGCAGCTTGAAGCCGACAGGGGCCGATGAAGCTTTCTTT.